One T cell receptor (beta chain) is described in this entry. Its target is unknown. In germline, CDR1 is SGHAT, CDR2 FQNNGV. The CDR3 contains 15 residues. V lost 1 base to trimming and J lost 6 bases, with 13 bases between them. The investigators amplified TCR beta CDR3 regions from RNA transcripts. The primer set for the first-round RT-PCR of the TCR CDR3 was HTBI. TCRdb re-called the multiplex PCR reads through MiXCR, storing one row per CDR3 protein. The sample has a few hundred thousand distinct CDR3 sequences; around a quarter are singletons. This entry belongs to a study of T cells in Graves' hyperthyroidism and ophthalmopathy. Study-wide context: Peripheral blood was taken when the disease was first diagnosed, before any treatment began.

Newly diagnosed patients aged 18 to 65 had hyperthyroidism of under 2 months' duration. Overall study results and limits: Most clonotypes expanded in the thyroid (above 0.001) were also present in blood.

V and J are TRBV11-2 and TRBJ2-1; possible D gene TRBD2, 5 bases. This TCR was recovered from a man aged 50-60 years with Graves' hyperthyroidism. The sample comprised blood. The CDR3 spells CASSLVAGFSNEQFF. The DNA for the CDR3 is TGTGCCAGCAGCTTAGTGGCGGGTTTTAGCAATGAGCAGTTCTTC.